This TCR beta chain is from a study of cytomegalovirus exposure and HLA in healthy donors. In the case of this clone: Its antigen is unidentified.

The CDR3 extends over 17 amino acids. V lost 0 bases, J lost 1 base, and 11 bases lay in between. Germline V lookup: CDR1 SGDLS, CDR2 YYNGEE. A multiplex PCR was run with 60 Vbeta primers and 13 Jbeta primers. Methods used by the authors: As a later analysis found, there were approximately 80 million unique TCR beta chains, of which approximately 10 million were shared. Using immunoSEQ multiplex PCR, the repertoire was profiled, and TCRdb retains in-frame clones only, with some absent. That table gives V, J and clone size, and the DNA gave D and trimming. The table records 100,000 to 150,000 clones, approximately 80% of them present only once. General study findings and limits: Analysis was carried out at a later point, and it linked a missense DCLRE1C variant to TCR beta V- and J-gene trimming. Investigators reported fewer than 200 TCR beta chains as tied to cytomegalovirus. The study reported that TCR beta sequences accurately predicted HLA-A and HLA-B alleles in most subjects.

The chain couples TRBV9 to TRBJ2-6, with a possible D match to TRBD2 (5 bases). Sequencing was performed on PBMCs. The TCR sequence derives from a male donor in good health and CMV-seropositive. The CDR3 region is CASSVELRGSGANVLTF. The CDR3 nucleotides are TGTGCCAGCAGCGTAGAATTGAGAGGGTCTGGGGCCAACGTCCTGACTTTC.